This T cell receptor beta chain was sequenced in a study of shared clonotypes between healthy human individuals. Looking at the study overall: The study used three CD4 naive, three CD4 memory, two CD8 naive and one CD8 memory plate per donor.

CDR1 is SGHRS, CDR2 YFSETQ, per germline. There are 16 residues in the CDR3. Between the trimmed V and J ends, which lost 0 bases and 0 bases, there was a span of 12 bases. As regards this clone: Its specificity is unknown.

In CD8 memory, CD45RO+ cells were put together with CCR7-negative CD45RA+ TemRA cells. Here immunoSEQ multiplex PCR was the method, and the copy in TCRdb shows in-frame clones only, minus some. In the table there are 100,000 to 120,000 clones, 68% of which are singletons. Study findings and constraints: The generation probabilities recorded for non-shared clonotypes fell below those of clonotypes shared by all four donors. There were few donors, and this limited the genetic and exposure-history diversity represented.

Specimen: memory CD8+ T cells sorted from blood. Subset here: CD45RO+ cells pooled with CCR7-negative TemRA cells. The chain has TRBV5-1 and TRBJ1-2; the D gene is possibly TRBD1 (5 bases). The TCR originated in a woman under 40 in good health. This chain's CDR3 is CASSLAFRDPNYGYTF. DNA of the CDR3: TGCGCCAGCAGCTTGGCTTTCCGGGACCCTAACTATGGCTACACCTTC.